Below are 16 T cell receptor beta chains sequenced from a single sample in a study of T cells in Graves' hyperthyroidism and ophthalmopathy (dated by TCRdb to the late 2010s). The library was produced with multiplex PCR. For sequencing, an Illumina HiSeq 2000 was employed. Amplification of TCR beta CDR3 regions was carried out from RNA transcripts. The TCR CDR3 was subjected to a first round of RT-PCR using the HTBI primer set and the Qiagen OneStep RT-PCR kit. The public reads were reprocessed in TCRdb via fastp at Q25 and MiXCR, keeping in-frame beta chains. Records with the same CDR3 protein are collapsed into one entry carrying the most frequent genes and DNA. This sample has nearly 750,000 distinct CDR3 sequences in its table, and over 35% of those were observed once. The top ten clonotypes cover 31% of the sample. The sequenced sample consisted of blood. These receptors originate from a woman aged 40 to 50 with Graves' hyperthyroidism.

This clonotype has more than one count but fewer than ten. The chain uses TRBV20-1 and TRBJ2-7, with D uncertain. Looked up from germline, CDR1 is DFQATT and CDR2 is SNEGSKA (reference sequence). There are 12 residues in the CDR3. Deletions cut 3 bases from V and 2 bases from J, with 8 bases between. This CDR3 is CSASQGAYEQYF. The CDR3 DNA sequence: TGCAGTGCTAGTCAAGGAGCCTACGAGCAGTACTTC.

The chain carries TRBV9 and TRBJ2-2; tentatively, D is TRBD1 or TRBD2 (5 bases each). Trimming stripped 2 bases from V and 6 bases from J, with 14 bases between. Germline V lookup: CDR1 SGDLS, CDR2 YYNGEE. The CDR3 is 15 residues long. In DNA, the CDR3 is TGTGCCAGCAGCGTGGGACCTGAGGGCGCCGGGGAGCTGTTTTTT. Translation: CASSVGPEGAGELFF.

This clonotype came up a few times. The V and J genes are TRBV20-1 and TRBJ1-5; D remains ambiguous. Between the trimmed V and J ends, which lost 0 bases and 0 bases, there was a span of 15 bases. The length of the CDR3 is 17 residues. Germline V lookup: CDR1 DFQATT, CDR2 SNEGSKA (reference sequence). The CDR3 DNA sequence: TGCAGTGCTAGAGATAGGGAGACACCTTATAGCAATCAGCCCCAGCATTTT. This translates into CSARDRETPYSNQPQHF.

The V gene is TRBV19, the J gene TRBJ1-2; 7 bases match TRBD1. Germline CDR1 and CDR2: LNHDA and SQIVND (reference sequence). The CDR3 runs 12 residues. V lost 8 bases to trimming and J lost 7 bases; unmatched junction nucleotides: 7. CDR3 coding DNA: TGTGCCAGTGGACTTGACAGGGCTGGCTACACCTTC. It yields the protein CASGLDRAGYTF.

V is TRBV20-1 and J is TRBJ2-7, with D tentatively TRBD2 (6 bases). Trimming removed 7 bases from V and 2 bases from J, with 15 bases in between. The CDR3 sequence is 13 residues long. Germline lookup yields CDR1 DFQATT and CDR2 SNEGSKA (reference sequence). The CDR3 DNA follows: TGCAGTGTAGGCGGGGACCGCGCCTACGAGCAGTACTTC. Translation: CSVGGDRAYEQYF.

A note on this clonotype: Given the absence of the conserved phenylalanine or tryptophan at the CDR3 end, a read error is likely. The chain recombines TRBV10-3 with TRBJ2-2, with 9 bases identical to TRBD1. Germline V gene sequence: CDR1 ENHRY, CDR2 SYGVKD. The CDR3 sequence is 15 residues long. The V gene end was trimmed by 10 bases and the J gene end by 7 bases; junction bases not matched to a gene: 13. CDR3 residues: CATNREGDRDGELFL. DNA of the CDR3: TGTGCCACCAACAGGGAAGGGGACAGGGACGGGGAGCTGTTTCTT.

In its sample, this clonotype was seen once. This rearrangement joins TRBV7-9 to TRBJ1-6, with 9 bases identical to TRBD1. Losses at the gene ends were 6 bases for V and 11 bases for J; bases not matched to a gene: 8. The CDR3 contains 14 residues. Germline values: CDR1 SEHNR, CDR2 FQNEAQ (reference sequence). As DNA, the CDR3 is TGTGCCAGCAGGCCCGGGACAGGGATCGCACCCCTCCACTTT. Translation gives CASRPGTGIAPLHF.

In this sample, this clonotype turned up a few times. V gene TRBV7-9 combines with J gene TRBJ2-7, with D maybe TRBD1 (5 bases). Trimming left V 5 bases short and J 5 bases short, with 16 bases between. Germline V CDR1 and CDR2: SEHNR, FQNEAQ (reference sequence). The CDR3 covers 14 residues. CDR3 region: CASSPATGSNEQYF. The CDR3 coding sequence is TGTGCCAGCAGCCCGGCCACAGGTTCCAACGAGCAGTACTTC.

V gene TRBV19 combines with J gene TRBJ2-3; no clear D gene. Germline lookup yields CDR1 LNHDA and CDR2 SQIVND (reference sequence). CDR3 length: 13 residues. Trimming left V 6 bases short and J 6 bases short, with 13 bases between. CDR3 DNA: TGTGCCAGTAGGCCCAGTGATCGGGATACGCAGTATTTT. Amino acid sequence: CASRPSDRDTQYF.

This clonotype has at least ten counts. The J gene is TRBJ2-7, the V gene TRBV12-3 or TRBV12-4, with 10 bases matching TRBD1. CDR3 length: 14 amino acids. The V gene end was trimmed by 5 bases and the J gene end by 5 bases; junction bases not matched to a gene: 6. The CDR3 here is CASSPGTGADEQYF. CDR3 nucleotides: TGTGCCAGCAGTCCCGGGACAGGGGCGGACGAGCAGTACTTC.

This clonotype was seen many times. The rearrangement uses TRBV7-9 and TRBJ1-2; TRBD1 might be the D (6 bases). V gave up 5 bases and J gave up 0 bases, with 16 bases separating them. From germline, CDR1 is SEHNR and CDR2 FQNEAQ (reference sequence). The CDR3 sequence is 16 residues long. In DNA form, the CDR3 reads TGTGCCAGCAGCCCAGAACAGGGAAGACCTAACTATGGCTACACCTTC. This gives the protein CASSPEQGRPNYGYTF.

In its sample, this clonotype was seen many times. The chain uses TRBV20-1 and TRBJ2-6; D is unclear. V was cut by 6 bases and J by 9 bases, with 12 bases left in between. Germline V CDR1 and CDR2: DFQATT, SNEGSKA (reference sequence). This CDR3 is built from 12 residues. The CDR3 sequence: CSARSRFNVLTF. The CDR3 DNA reads as TGCAGTGCCAGGTCCCGTTTCAACGTCCTGACTTTC.

The J gene is TRBJ1-5, the V gene TRBV20-1; D call uncertain. Trimming removed 0 bases at V and 11 bases at J, with 23 bases between. CDR1 and CDR2 from the germline V gene are DFQATT and SNEGSKA (reference sequence). This CDR3 spans 16 amino acids. In DNA form, the CDR3 reads TGCAGTGCTAGAGATCGTCTAGCGGGATCCGTAGAGGCCCAGCATTTT. Translation: CSARDRLAGSVEAQHF.

There are a few counts of this clonotype. The V call is TRBV19, the J call TRBJ1-5; D is unresolved. CDR1 and CDR2 from the germline V gene are LNHDA and SQIVND (reference sequence). Trimming took off 2 bases at V and 7 bases at J, with 9 bases between the two ends. This CDR3 contains 13 residues. The DNA of the CDR3 is TGTGCCAGTAGTATATTTCCTCGGCAGCCCCAGCATTTT. It yields the protein CASSIFPRQPQHF.

The chain has TRBV5-6 and TRBJ1-4; D possibly corresponds to TRBD1 (6 bases). Trimming stripped 1 base from V and 8 bases from J, with 12 bases between. Looked up from germline, CDR1 is SGHDT and CDR2 is YYEEEE. The CDR3 runs to 14 residues. CDR3 protein: CASSLTGLEEKLFF. The DNA for the CDR3 is TGTGCCAGCAGCTTGACAGGGCTGGAAGAAAAACTGTTTTTT. The full variable domain, in which reference TRBV5-6 and TRBJ1-4 provide the parts outside the CDR3, is DAGVTQSPTHLIKTRGQQVTLRCSPKSGHDTVSWYQQALGQGPQFIFQYYEEEERQRGNFPDRFSGHQFPNYSSELNVNALLLGDSALYLCASSLTGLEEKLFFGSGTQLSVL.

CDR3 residues: CAISERGWLFF. Here the CDR3 DNA reads TGTGCCATCAGTGAGCGAGGTTGGCTGTTTTTT. The chain employs TRBV10-3 and TRBJ2-2; D unresolved. Per germline, CDR1 ENHRY and CDR2 SYGVKD. This CDR3 is built from 11 residues. Trimming removed 2 bases from V and 13 bases from J, with 8 bases in between.